These 17 T cell receptor beta chains came from one sample sequenced in a study of blood T cell repertoires in COVID-19. Data came from immunoSEQ multiplex PCR; TCRdb stores just in-frame clones and leaves some out. This table holds approximately 98,000 clones, about 80% found once. Sequencing input: peripheral blood. All receptors come from a woman in her 70s with acute or convalescent COVID-19.

This chain joins TRBV24-1 and TRBJ1-1, with 9 positions matching TRBD1. The CDR3 runs 16 residues. Germline V CDR1 and CDR2: KGHDR, SFDVKD. The trim removed 5 bases at V and 1 base at J, leaving 7 bases unmatched. CDR3 coding DNA: TGTGCCACCAGTGGGGGGGACAGGGCTGAGAACACTGAAGCTTTCTTT. Protein sequence: CATSGGDRAENTEAFF.

The V and J genes are TRBV2 and TRBJ1-2; TRBD1 matches at 8 bases. In germline, CDR1 is SNHLY, CDR2 FYNNEI. The J segment lost 14 bases and the V segment lost 4 bases, leaving 12 bases of the junction unmatched. This CDR3 comprises 13 residues. The CDR3 sequence is CASSALVGQGGTF. The CDR3 DNA follows: TGTGCCAGCAGTGCCTTAGTCGGACAGGGAGGAACCTTC.

The CDR3 sequence is CASSYDRDGETQYF. CDR3 sequence (DNA): TGTGCCAGCAGTTACGACAGGGATGGCGAGACCCAGTACTTC. The chain has TRBV6-6 and TRBJ2-5; 7 bases are shared with TRBD1. CDR3 length: 14 amino acids. Germline V gene data show CDR1 as MNHNY and CDR2 as SVGAGI (reference sequence). V was pared by 2 bases and J by 5 bases, with 5 bases of the junction left unmatched.

The chain combines TRBV19 with TRBJ2-3, with D hard to call. CDR1 and CDR2 from the germline V gene are LNHDA and SQIVND (reference sequence). Trimming pared 8 bases from V and 0 bases from J, leaving 9 bases between. This CDR3 has 13 residues. CDR3 in amino acids: CASSVTSTDTQYF. For the CDR3, the DNA is TGTGCCAGTTCAGTGACTAGCACAGATACGCAGTATTTT. The full variable domain, with the rest looked up from reference TRBV19 and TRBJ2-3, is DGGITQSPKYLFRKEGQNVTLSCEQNLNHDAMYWYRQDPGQGLRLIYYSQIVNDFQKGDIAEGYSVSREKKESFPLTVTSAQKNPTAFYLCASSVTSTDTQYFGPGTRLTVL.

The rearrangement uses TRBV7-2 and TRBJ1-2; unclear D gene. V was trimmed by 4 bases and J by 6 bases, leaving 15 bases between them. The CDR3 runs 14 residues. Germline V gives CDR1 SGHTA, CDR2 FQGNSA. CDR3 DNA: TGTGCCAGCAGCTCCCCGGTGCGGGGAAATGGCTACACCTTC. It specifies CASSSPVRGNGYTF.

This chain joins TRBV24-1 and TRBJ2-1; 12 nucleotides agree with TRBD2. Germline V CDR1 and CDR2: KGHDR, SFDVKD. The CDR3 totals 16 residues. V lost 3 bases, J lost 9 bases, and 8 bases stayed unmatched. The CDR3 reads CATSDMLAGGYSEQFF. The CDR3 DNA follows: TGTGCCACCAGTGATATGCTAGCGGGAGGGTATAGTGAGCAGTTCTTC.

The chain links TRBV5-1 to TRBJ2-5; 9 positions match TRBD1. Germline assignment: CDR1 SGHRS and CDR2 YFSETQ. The CDR3 totals 15 residues. Germline trimming cut 0 bases from V and 4 bases from J; bases unmatched to any gene: 4. The CDR3 DNA follows: TGCGCCAGCAGCTTGGAATGGGACAGGGCAGAGACCCAGTACTTC. Translation gives CASSLEWDRAETQYF.

The chain has TRBV28 and TRBJ2-7; 10 bases are shared with TRBD2. This CDR3 spans 13 amino acids. CDR1 and CDR2 (germline): MDHEN, SYDVKM. Unmatched junction bases numbered 4, after V lost 7 bases and J lost 4 bases. CDR3 region: CASKREGQYEQYF. The CDR3 nucleotides are TGTGCCAGCAAGCGGGAGGGCCAGTACGAGCAGTACTTC. The full variable domain, rest sourced from reference TRBV28 and TRBJ2-7, is DVKVTQSSRYLVKRTGEKVFLECVQDMDHENMFWYRQDPGLGLRLIYFSYDVKMKEKGDIPEGYSVSREKKERFSLILESASTNQTSMYLCASKREGQYEQYFGPGTRLTVT.

The chain employs TRBV7-3 and TRBJ2-3; tentative D call: TRBD1 (5 bases). The CDR3 runs to 16 residues. Trimming shortened V by 5 bases and J by 7 bases, and 22 bases separated the two germline ends. Germline loops: CDR1 SGHTA, CDR2 FQGTGA. The CDR3 sequence: CASSRTVAWGLNTQYF. CDR3 nucleotides: TGTGCCAGCAGCCGCACGGTGGCATGGGGCCTGAATACGCAGTATTTT.

This chain uses TRBV5-4 with TRBJ1-1, with D possibly being TRBD1 (5 bases). The CDR3 extends over 14 amino acids. The germline V gene has CDR1 SGHNT and CDR2 YYREEE (reference sequence). V was clipped by 4 bases and J by 9 bases, with 19 bases between them. CDR3 residues: CASSQIDRTGKAFF. The DNA of the CDR3 is TGTGCCAGCAGCCAAATCGACAGAACGGGTAAAGCTTTCTTT.

The V and J genes are TRBV29-1 and TRBJ2-5; TRBD1 might be the D (6 bases). Trimming shortened V by 4 bases and J by 5 bases, and 11 bases separated the two germline ends. The CDR3 extends over 12 amino acids. In germline, CDR1 is SQVTM, CDR2 ANQGSEA. The CDR3 protein is CSVASGVETQYF. The DNA of the CDR3 is TGCAGCGTTGCCTCAGGGGTCGAGACCCAGTACTTC. Variable domain in full (rest from reference TRBV29-1 and TRBJ2-5): SAVISQKPSRDICQRGTSLTIQCQVDSQVTMMFWYRQQPGQSLTLIATANQGSEATYESGFVIDKFPISRPNLTFSTLTVSNMSPEDSSIYLCSVASGVETQYFGPGTRLLVL.

CDR3 DNA sequence: TGTGCCAGCAGTTGGAAGACAGGGGGGAACTATGGCTACACCTTC. Residues: CASSWKTGGNYGYTF. The V gene is TRBV6-5, the J gene TRBJ1-2; TRBD1 matches at 9 bases. The CDR3 extends over 15 amino acids. Germline CDR1 is MNHEY and CDR2 is SVGAGI. The J segment lost 2 bases and the V segment lost 4 bases, leaving 5 bases of the junction unmatched.

This chain uses TRBV15 with TRBJ2-5; D gene unclear. The CDR3 totals 12 residues. The V and J ends lost 0 bases and 3 bases respectively, with 2 bases between them. Germline lookup yields CDR1 LNHNV and CDR2 YYDKDF (reference sequence). CDR3: CATSRDKETQYF. CDR3 DNA sequence: TGTGCCACCAGCAGAGATAAAGAGACCCAGTACTTC.

This clone was counted between two and nine times. The genes are TRBV29-1 and TRBJ1-1; D perhaps matches TRBD1 (5 bases). The CDR3 sequence is 13 residues long. The V end was cut by 5 bases, the J end by 1 base, with 11 bases between. Germline V gene data show CDR1 as SQVTM and CDR2 as ANQGSEA. For the CDR3, the DNA is TGCAGCGTTCGAAGGCAGGGGAACACTGAAGCTTTCTTT. As protein: CSVRRQGNTEAFF.

This clone was seen just once. CDR3 in DNA: TGTGCCAGCAGCGACGTGTCGGGGGGCACTGAAGCTTTCTTT. Protein: CASSDVSGGTEAFF. The V gene is TRBV6-5, the J gene TRBJ1-1, with TRBD1 as a possible D gene (5 bases). The V and J ends lost 6 bases and 4 bases respectively, with 15 bases between them. The germline gives CDR1 MNHEY, CDR2 SVGAGI. The CDR3 is 14 residues long.

This sequence joins TRBV27 and TRBJ2-6, with TRBD1 identical over 8 bases. The CDR3 covers 17 residues. The V gene's germline CDR1 is MNHEY and CDR2 SMNVEV (reference sequence). Unmatched junction bases numbered 9, after V lost 6 bases and J lost 2 bases. The CDR3 sequence is CASSRSPTGAGANVLTF. CDR3 bases: TGTGCCAGCAGCCGAAGTCCGACAGGGGCTGGGGCCAACGTCCTGACTTTC.

This chain connects TRBV6-5 to TRBJ1-2, with D tentatively TRBD1 (5 bases). The CDR3 runs 12 residues. Deletions cut 8 bases from V and 8 bases from J, with 15 bases between. Germline V lookup: CDR1 MNHEY, CDR2 SVGAGI. This chain's CDR3 is CASPTGARGYTF. CDR3 nucleotides: TGTGCCAGCCCCACTGGGGCTAGAGGCTACACCTTC.